This record looks at one T cell receptor (beta chain) sequence and its context. The antigen remains undetermined. This entry is derived from a study of shared clonotypes between healthy human individuals. Naive-designated CD8 cells lacked CD45RO, were positively enriched for CCR7, and omitted terminally differentiated effector memory CD45RA+ cells. General observations from the study: Limited genetic and exposure-history diversity came from having few donors. Clonotype sharing among donors was expected to depend on sequencing depth. Against clonotypes common to all four donors, non-shared ones had lower generation probabilities.

Profiled with immunoSEQ multiplex PCR; TCRdb holds only in-frame clones, not every one. The sample records millions of clones, about 92% being singletons. The TCR was taken from a young man in good health. Some clones in this sample may be carry-over from other donors' samples. The specimen sequenced was naive CD8+ T cells from PBMCs.

CDR3 region: CASSQLKRDSYNEQFF. The CDR3 bases are TGCGCCAGCAGCCAACTTAAGCGGGATTCCTACAATGAGCAGTTCTTC. The V and J genes are TRBV4-1 and TRBJ2-1, with TRBD2 identical over 7 bases. CDR1 and CDR2 (germline): MGHRA, YSYEKL. V lost 2 bases, J lost 1 base, and 5 bases stayed unmatched. This CDR3 is built from 16 residues.